This record looks at one T cell receptor beta chain sequence and its context. The antigen is unknown. V lost 3 bases and J lost 0, with 15 bases in between. The CDR3 sequence is 17 residues long. Libraries of TCR beta were made from roughly 1.8 micrograms of genomic DNA that came from cryopreserved PBMCs. The data were taken from a study of cytotoxic CD8 clonotypes in ibrutinib-treated CLL. General observations from the study: Clonality was higher at ibrutinib response and returned toward baseline at progression.

TCRdb keeps only in-frame clones here, not all; method: immunoSEQ multiplex PCR. The sample has about 40,000 clones; about two thirds are singletons. The receptor's source is a human donor with chronic lymphocytic leukemia. Sequencing used PBMCs, obtained at disease progression, from a patient treated with ibrutinib. The chain has TRBV23-1 and TRBJ1-3, with D perhaps TRBD1 (6 bases). TRBV23-1 is placed among ORFs of uncertain function. The CDR3, as DNA: TGCGCCAGCAGTCAGTCAGGACAGAGATGCTCTGGAAACACCATATATTTT. Translating gives CASSQSGQRCSGNTIYF.